The T cell receptor (beta chain) described here comes from a study of Ad26.COV2.S vaccination and SARS-CoV-2 variants. The sample's treatment: 15 to 20 received Ad26.COV2.S at low or high dose, single or two shots; 5 received placebo; per-sample allocation not given. Day 63 following the first vaccine or placebo injection was when the samples were taken. The V segment lost 3 bases and the J segment 1 base; nucleotides outside the gene matches: 1. Germline CDR1 and CDR2: SGHTA and FQGNSA. There are 14 residues in the CDR3. Measured with immunoSEQ multiplex PCR; TCRdb has only the in-frame clones, and not every one. This table has a few hundred thousand clones, around 92% appearing once.

Sequenced here: peripheral blood, sampled in a trial of Ad26.COV2.S vaccine versus placebo. This rearrangement joins TRBV7-2 to TRBJ1-1; TRBD1 matches 8 bases. The sequence came from a person aged 18 to 59 who received the Ad26.COV2.S COVID-19 vaccine or a placebo. The CDR3 DNA reads as TGTGCCAGCAGCTTCACAGGGGGGAACACTGAAGCTTTCTTT. Amino acids: CASSFTGGNTEAFF.